The 20 T cell receptor beta chains in this list originate from one sample, sequenced in a study of regulatory dendritic cells for organ transplantation. The table came from immunoSEQ multiplex PCR; TCRdb's copy has only in-frame clones and leaves some out. The table shows around 29,000 clones, with approximately 81% occurring only once. What was sequenced was naive CD8+ T cells from blood. The subset was: CD45RA+ naive T cells. Receptors were obtained from a human donor in good health.

This CDR3 reads CASGGLLHTGELFF. The CDR3, as DNA: TGTGCCAGCGGGGGCCTTCTCCACACCGGGGAGCTGTTTTTT. This chain uses TRBV9 with TRBJ2-2; TRBD1 is a possible D gene (6 bases). The germline CDR1 and CDR2 sequences are SGDLS and YYNGEE. The CDR3 is 14 residues long. V lost 7 bases and J 3 bases, leaving 13 bases between the germline ends.

Of note for this clone: The same CDR3 can be traced to other DNA sequences in this sample. The V call is TRBV2, the J call TRBJ1-2, with 7 positions matching TRBD1. The trim removed 4 bases at V and 1 base at J, leaving 3 bases unmatched. The CDR3 runs to 14 residues. Germline V CDR1 and CDR2: SNHLY, FYNNEI. CDR3 bases: TGTGCCAGCAGTGGGGACAGCTTTAACTATGGCTACACCTTC. It yields the protein CASSGDSFNYGYTF.

J is TRBJ1-5 and V is TRBV27; D gene unclear. Germline assignment: CDR1 MNHEY and CDR2 SMNVEV (reference sequence). This CDR3 region has 12 residues. With 4 bases removed from V and 6 bases from J, the gap between germline ends came to 7 bases. The CDR3 loop reads CASSSGGQPQHF. CDR3 nucleotides: TGTGCCAGCAGTTCAGGTGGTCAGCCCCAGCATTTT.

CDR3 sequence: CASSLIAGGYNEQFF. The CDR3 DNA follows: TGTGCCAGCAGCTTAATAGCGGGGGGGTACAATGAGCAGTTCTTC. J is TRBJ2-1 and V is TRBV7-9; 11 bases are shared with TRBD2. J gave up 4 bases and V 2 bases, and 1 base lay outside the gene matches. CDR3 length: 15 residues. The V gene's germline CDR1 is SEHNR and CDR2 FQNEAQ (reference sequence).

There are a few counts of this clone. The rearrangement joins TRBV27 to TRBJ2-7, with 8 bases fitting TRBD1. Germline V lookup: CDR1 MNHEY, CDR2 SMNVEV (reference sequence). V lost 5 bases and J lost 0; bases outside the gene matches: 0. The CDR3 loop spans 13 amino acids. The DNA of the CDR3 is TGTGCCAGCAGTGGACAGGGCTCCTACGAGCAGTACTTC. The encoded protein is CASSGQGSYEQYF.

The CDR3 region is CASSRGLVAYEQYF. Here the CDR3 DNA reads TGCGCCAGCAGCCGAGGACTAGTTGCCTACGAGCAGTACTTC. This chain uses TRBV5-1 with TRBJ2-7; TRBD2 aligns across 7 bases. Germline CDR1 is SGHRS and CDR2 is YFSETQ. This CDR3 is built from 14 residues. J gave up 2 bases and V 4 bases, and 6 bases lay outside the gene matches.

The rearrangement links TRBV9 to TRBJ2-7, with 8 bases fitting TRBD1. Trimming took 4 bases from V and 5 from J; bases not matched to a gene: 8. This CDR3 has 14 residues. Germline V gene data show CDR1 as SGDLS and CDR2 as YYNGEE. The CDR3 spells CASSTTGQVNEQYF. CDR3 in DNA: TGTGCCAGCAGCACTACGGGACAGGTAAACGAGCAGTACTTC. Full variable domain (missing parts from reference TRBV9 and TRBJ2-7): DSGVTQTPKHLITATGQRVTLRCSPRSGDLSVYWYQQSLDQGLQFLIQYYNGEERAKGNILERFSAQQFPDLHSELNLSSLELGDSALYFCASSTTGQVNEQYFGPGTRLTVT.

The J gene is TRBJ2-3, the V gene TRBV13; 16 bases line up with TRBD2. Germline CDR1 reads PRHDT; CDR2 reads FYEKMQ (reference sequence). This CDR3 spans 18 amino acids. The ends lost 4 bases at V and 0 bases at J; junction bases unmatched: 4. The CDR3 nucleotides are TGTGCCAGCAGCTCCGGGACTAGCGGGGGGGAGAGCACAGATACGCAGTATTTT. It specifies CASSSGTSGGESTDTQYF.

Written as DNA, the CDR3 is TGTGCCAGTAGTATATCCCACCAAATGATAGCAGCTTCCTACGAGCAGTACTTC. Translating gives CASSISHQMIAASYEQYF. This rearrangement joins TRBV19 to TRBJ2-7; D is undetermined. Per germline, CDR1 LNHDA and CDR2 SQIVND (reference sequence). V was trimmed by 2 bases and J by 1 base, leaving 21 bases between them. CDR3 length: 18 amino acids.

The chain couples TRBV7-9 to TRBJ2-7, with D possibly matching TRBD1 (6 bases). Looked up from germline, CDR1 is SEHNR and CDR2 is FQNEAQ (reference sequence). Trimming took off 1 base at V and 2 bases at J, with 15 bases between the two ends. This CDR3 spans 16 amino acids. In DNA form, the CDR3 reads TGTGCCAGCAGCTTAGAAGGGGGAACAGGGACCTACGAGCAGTACTTC. Amino acid sequence: CASSLEGGTGTYEQYF.

The chain is built from TRBV9 and TRBJ2-2; tentative D call: TRBD2 (6 bases). Germline CDR1 reads SGDLS; CDR2 reads YYNGEE. This CDR3 is 16 amino acids long. Trimming removed 1 base from V and 5 bases from J, with 15 bases in between. The CDR3 bases are TGTGCCAGCAGCGTACCTCTAGCGTCTAGTACCGGGGAGCTGTTTTTT. Translated: CASSVPLASSTGELFF.

The chain has TRBV7-2 and TRBJ2-7, with D perhaps TRBD2 (5 bases). V lost 0 bases, J lost 5 bases, and 11 bases lay in between. The length of the CDR3 is 14 residues. Germline assignment: CDR1 SGHTA and CDR2 FQGNSA. The CDR3 loop is CASSLALGSDEQYF. The CDR3 DNA follows: TGTGCCAGCAGCTTAGCGCTGGGGAGTGACGAGCAGTACTTC.

With respect to this clone: Different DNA sequences within this sample yield the same CDR3. The chain carries TRBV7-2 and TRBJ2-7, with D unclear. This CDR3 region has 13 residues. V was clipped by 0 bases and J by 1 base, with 4 bases between them. The germline V gene encodes CDR1 SGHTA and CDR2 FQGNSA. CDR3 sequence reads: CASSLALSYEQYF. The CDR3 DNA reads TGTGCCAGCAGCTTAGCACTATCCTACGAGCAGTACTTC.

This rearrangement joins TRBV4-3 to TRBJ1-3; 7 nucleotides match TRBD1. The CDR3 is made up of 16 amino acids. V lost 0 bases to trimming and J lost 2 bases; unmatched junction nucleotides: 4. Germline CDR1 and CDR2: LGHNA and YSLEER. CDR3 DNA: TGCGCCAGCAGCCAAGATAGGACAGGAGCTGGAAACACCATATATTTT. As protein: CASSQDRTGAGNTIYF.

The chain has TRBV7-9 and TRBJ2-5, with 7 positions matching TRBD2. CDR1 SEHNR and CDR2 FQNEAQ come from the germline V gene (reference sequence). This CDR3 has 15 residues. V was pared by 1 base and J by 3 bases, with 5 bases of the junction left unmatched. The CDR3 DNA is TGTGCCAGCAGCTTAGGATGGGGGGGTAAAGAGACCCAGTACTTC. This gives the protein CASSLGWGGKETQYF.

This clone occurred once. The chain combines TRBV5-4 with TRBJ2-7, with 8 bases matching TRBD1. The CDR3 runs to 14 residues. Per the germline V gene, CDR1 is SGHNT and CDR2 is YYREEE (reference sequence). Trimming removed 2 bases from V and 5 bases from J; junction bases left unmatched: 6. The CDR3 reads CASSFNYRGDEQYF. The CDR3 nucleotides are TGTGCCAGCAGCTTCAACTACAGGGGGGACGAGCAGTACTTC. Variable domain in full (rest from reference TRBV5-4 and TRBJ2-7): ETGVTQSPTHLIKTRGQQVTLRCSSQSGHNTVSWYQQALGQGPQFIFQYYREEENGRGNFPPRFSGLQFPNYSSELNVNALELDDSALYLCASSFNYRGDEQYFGPGTRLTVT.

This chain connects TRBV29-1 to TRBJ2-7; no clear D gene. The CDR3 covers 11 residues. In germline, CDR1 is SQVTM, CDR2 ANQGSEA. Trimming shortened V by 3 bases and J by 4 bases, and 7 bases separated the two germline ends. CDR3 DNA sequence: TGCAGCGTTGATATCGGGTACGAGCAGTACTTC. It specifies CSVDIGYEQYF.

The J gene is TRBJ1-2, the V gene TRBV19; 8 bases are a match to TRBD1. The germline V gene has CDR1 LNHDA and CDR2 SQIVND (reference sequence). J lost 2 bases, V lost 2 bases, and 7 bases had no gene match. The CDR3 has 16 amino acids. The CDR3 reads CASSIWIGQGNYGYTF. The CDR3 DNA reads as TGTGCCAGTAGTATATGGATCGGACAGGGAAACTATGGCTACACCTTC.

CDR3 region: CASSPGQTNSPLHF. DNA of the CDR3: TGCGCCAGCAGCCCGGGACAGACCAATTCACCCCTCCACTTT. V and J are TRBV5-1 and TRBJ1-6; 7 bases line up with TRBD1. V shed 4 bases, J shed 7 bases, and the junction held 5 bases outside the gene matches. This CDR3 spans 14 amino acids. Germline CDR1 is SGHRS and CDR2 is YFSETQ.

This chain uses TRBV7-9 with TRBJ2-2; no firm D call. Trimming took off 4 bases at V and 8 bases at J, with 14 bases between the two ends. The CDR3 loop spans 14 amino acids. Germline loops: CDR1 SEHNR, CDR2 FQNEAQ (reference sequence). The CDR3 sequence: CASSSSTSAGELFF. The CDR3 DNA sequence: TGTGCCAGCAGCTCATCGACATCTGCTGGGGAGCTGTTTTTT.